The subject of this entry is one TCR beta chain. The data originate from a study of Ad26.COV2.S vaccination and SARS-CoV-2 variants. The trim removed 2 bases at V and 0 bases at J, leaving 8 bases unmatched. Germline values: CDR1 KGHSH, CDR2 LQKENI. This CDR3 contains 18 residues. The sample's treatment: around 19 received Ad26.COV2.S at low or high dose, single or two shots; about 5 received placebo; per-sample allocation not given. After the first vaccine or placebo injection, samples were drawn on day 63. Its platform was an Ad26 vector, and its expressed antigen was Wuhan-strain SARS-CoV-2 spike. Using immunoSEQ multiplex PCR, the repertoire was profiled, and TCRdb retains in-frame clones only, with some absent. The repertoire holds some 460,000 clones, 89% seen once, with around 1.8% in the top ten.

The chain recombines TRBV18 with TRBJ2-7; 12 positions match TRBD2. This TCR derives from a person aged 18 to 65 who received the Ad26.COV2.S COVID-19 vaccine or a placebo. The sample was peripheral blood, taken in a trial of Ad26.COV2.S vaccine versus placebo. CDR3 residues: CASSPFLRTSGASYEQYF. The CDR3 DNA reads as TGTGCCAGCTCACCATTCCTTCGGACTAGCGGGGCCTCCTACGAGCAGTACTTC.